The T cell receptor beta chain described here comes from a study of T cell responses to AZD1222 COVID-19 vaccine (dated by TCRdb to the early 2020s). Context from the whole study: A total of over 230 trial participants underwent TCR sequencing, of whom nearly 210 received two doses of AZD1222 and some 25 received two doses of the MenACWY control vaccine. Enrollment into the trials was organized by age into subgroups of 18-55, 56-69 and 70-plus years, and those subgroups contained approximately 160, 26 and 62 TCR-sequenced participants, respectively. Paper-wide results and their limitations: No day 14 peak-response samples were available, so repertoires were characterized only after the peak T cell response. Only five to seven AZD1222 recipients were SARS-CoV-2 seropositive at baseline, limiting conclusions about previously exposed vaccinees. After two AZD1222 doses, both the breadth and the depth of spike-specific TCRs were significantly higher than at day 0 and than in MenACWY recipients. Most participants were white British and females outnumbered males, and the authors suggested that clonal diversity may have been underestimated. In the small 56-69-year group, the increase in depth fell short of significance, most likely because of low power. Epitopes outside the regions mutated in the B.1.351 and B.1.1.7 variants were reportedly recognized by nearly half of the unique spike-specific TCRs. The vaccine-associated CD4 TCRs covered the entire spike protein, and the dominant responses fell in regions 160-218 and 743-854.

The time point label for this specimen denotes: about 28 days (+/-7) after the second vaccine dose. AZD1222 recipients given second doses at about 4 weeks or at about 12 weeks were pooled, since spike-specific TCR depth and breadth were not found to differ between the two schedules. The vaccinee samples were drawn from two UK trials, COV001 and COV002, one of which was a single-blind randomized controlled phase 2/3 trial testing AZD1222 (ChAdOx1 nCoV-19) in healthy adults. Trial participant PBMC samples were collected at day 0 and day 28 after the second dose for TCRbeta chain sequencing. The CDR3 regions of human TCRbeta chains were subjected to immunosequencing. As for how the authors treated the data: TCRs in the repertoires were compared against a reference library of SARS-CoV-2-specific TCRs that had been generated with the MIRA antigen-specificity platform. Breadth was defined as the fraction of unique TCRs that were SARS-CoV-2-associated, and depth was defined as the fraction of total T cells that were SARS-CoV-2-associated. Using the MIRA data, each spike-specific TCR was mapped to the spike region that the TCR reacts to and placed in a CD4 or CD8 class. Log10-transformed breadth and depth values were compared by one-way ANOVA with Sidak's multiple comparisons tests. Entries here come from immuneACCESS through TCRdb and include only in-frame sequences with V and J called. Some clones fail to appear in such tables; in the studies checked, an unresolved V gene covers under half of the shortfall, and the cause of the remainder is unknown. V and J calls and clone size follow that table, whereas D and trimming were derived from the DNA. Within this sample are 150,000 to 200,000 clones, with less than 95% of them counted one time only. 5% to 6.5% of the sample is in the top ten clones.

To note about this clone: Its specific antigen is unknown. Per-nucleotide qualities are absent, and no much larger clonotype sits a single base away.

The germline V gene yields MRHNA for CDR1 and SNTAGT for CDR2. The CDR3, cysteine through phenylalanine, is 15 amino acids long. Only the CDR3 DNA is retained, 45 bases long and in frame from the first base. Deletion took 5 bases off V and 4 bases off J, with a span of 16 bases between the germline ends. The chain employs TRBV6-4 and TRBJ2-3; a confident D gene designation cannot be given. This sequence originates from an adult who received the AZD1222 COVID-19 vaccine. The sequencing here drew on peripheral blood, taken 28 days after the second AZD1222 dose. The nucleotides are TGTGCCAGCAGTCTTGGCCAGATGATCCCAGATACGCAGTATTTT. This yields the protein CASSLGQMIPDTQYF.